What follows is one TCR beta chain and its context. TCRdb's table, derived via immunoSEQ multiplex PCR, lists solely in-frame clones and lacks some. The sample includes around 53,000 clones, 60% to 80% of them seen just once. Trimming shortened V by 5 bases and J by 0 bases, and 23 bases separated the two germline ends. CDR1 is KGHSH, CDR2 LQKENI, per germline. The CDR3 spans 20 residues. This sample was taken from a study of blood T cell repertoires in COVID-19. This sequence joins TRBV18 and TRBJ2-6; TRBD1 is a possible D gene (5 bases). The sequencing sample was made of peripheral blood. This sequence originates from a man in his 70s with active or convalescent COVID-19. CDR3 sequence: CASSSQGPQRLGSGANVLTF. The CDR3 nucleotides are TGTGCCAGCTCATCCCAGGGTCCTCAACGTCTGGGCTCTGGGGCCAACGTCCTGACTTTC.